A selection of T cell receptor beta chains follows, all from one sample in a study of blood T cell repertoires in COVID-19. Assay used: immunoSEQ multiplex PCR; TCRdb lists only in-frame clones, some missing. The data contain under 150,000 clones, more than 65% of them singletons. Sequencing was performed on peripheral blood. These receptors were taken from a human donor in a cohort sampled during active COVID-19. Both conserved end residues are part of each CDR3. The order of the fields is CDR3 DNA, CDR3 protein, clone size, V gene, D gene, J gene. D genes are given only for firm matches. Some rows have no size entry. The others give once, few or many, or a class for an expanded clone.

TGTGCCAGCCAGGGCCAGGGGGGAAATCAGCCCCAGCATTTT	CASQGQGGNQPQHF	NA	TRBV6-6	TRBD1	TRBJ1-5
TGTGCCTGGAATCCGGGACAGGGGCTTGGGGAGACCCAGTACTTC	CAWNPGQGLGETQYF	NA	TRBV30	TRBD1	TRBJ2-5
TGTGCCAGTAGTATGGGCGGGAGGGCCGGAGATACGCAGTATTTT	CASSMGGRAGDTQYF	once	TRBV19	TRBD2	TRBJ2-3
TGCAGTGCTAGTGGGGTTCTAGGAGCTTTCTTT	CSASGVLGAFF	few	TRBV20-1	NA	TRBJ1-1
TGTGCCAGCAGCTTTTTCGGCGGGAGAGGCTACGAGCAGTACTTC	CASSFFGGRGYEQYF	NA	TRBV5-4	TRBD2	TRBJ2-7
TGTGCCAGCAGCTTATATGGGCAGGGCTTAGATACGCAGTATTTT	CASSLYGQGLDTQYF	NA	TRBV7-2	NA	TRBJ2-3
TGTGCCACTTCGACAGTCTTTAATGAAAAACTGTTTTTT	CATSTVFNEKLFF	NA	TRBV28	NA	TRBJ1-4
TGTGCCTGGGGGGAGGGGAATTCTGGGGCCAACGTCCTGACTTTC	CAWGEGNSGANVLTF	once	TRBV30	TRBD2	TRBJ2-6
TGTGCCAGCAGCCACGGGACAGACGAGCAGTACTTC	CASSHGTDEQYF	NA	TRBV7-9	TRBD1	TRBJ2-7
TGTGCCAGCAGCAAAGGGACAGGGAGGGCAGATACGCAGTATTTT	CASSKGTGRADTQYF	once	TRBV5-4	TRBD1	TRBJ2-3
TGCAGCGCTCGACTAGCGGGCCGAGAGACCCAGTACTTC	CSARLAGRETQYF	NA	TRBV29-1	TRBD2	TRBJ2-5
TGTGCCAGCAGCCGACAAGCAGCAGGCCCGAATTTACCCCTCCACTTT	CASSRQAAGPNLPLHF	NA	TRBV7-3	NA	TRBJ1-6
TGTGCCAGCAGTCCCACAGGGGTTCACGAGCAGTACTTC	CASSPTGVHEQYF	NA	TRBV12-3/TRBV12-4	TRBD1	TRBJ2-7
TGTGCCTGGAGACCGAGCACAGGTTTAGTCCACGAGCAGTACTTC	CAWRPSTGLVHEQYF	NA	TRBV30	NA	TRBJ2-7
TGTGCCAGCAGTCCCCGGCTAGCGGGAGGCCCCCCAGAGACCCAGTACTTC	CASSPRLAGGPPETQYF	NA	TRBV6-6	TRBD2	TRBJ2-5
TGTGCCAGTAGTTCACAACGGACAGGGATGTACGAGCAGTACTTC	CASSSQRTGMYEQYF	NA	TRBV19	TRBD1	TRBJ2-7
TGTGCCAGCAGTCGGAGGACAATAGATACGCAGTATTTT	CASSRRTIDTQYF	NA	TRBV6-6	NA	TRBJ2-3
TGTGCCAGCAGTTCCGCAGGACAAACGAACACTGAAGCTTTCTTT	CASSSAGQTNTEAFF	NA	TRBV27	NA	TRBJ1-1
TGCGCCAGCAGCCTTCTAAAAAGGACTCCAGATACGCAGTATTTT	CASSLLKRTPDTQYF	NA	TRBV4-3	NA	TRBJ2-3
TGTGCCAGCAGCTTAGATATACAATTGGAGACCCAGTACTTC	CASSLDIQLETQYF	NA	TRBV7-2	NA	TRBJ2-5
TGTGCCAGCTCACCAAGTCGTACAGACCTCAATAGCAATCAGCCCCAGCATTTT	CASSPSRTDLNSNQPQHF	NA	TRBV18	NA	TRBJ1-5
TGTGCCAGCAGTTTATCGTCGCTAGCGGCACGTTACGAGCAGTACTTC	CASSLSSLAARYEQYF	NA	TRBV27	TRBD2	TRBJ2-7
TGCGCCAGCAGCTCGATAGGGGAAGGACACGATTTCTATGGCTACACCTTC	CASSSIGEGHDFYGYTF	once	TRBV4-3	NA	TRBJ1-2
TGTGCCAGCAGCTTCCAGCTAGGCTCCTACAATGAGCAGTTCTTC	CASSFQLGSYNEQFF	NA	TRBV7-2	NA	TRBJ2-1
TGTGCCAGCAGCGAAACGGACAGGCCTGAAGCTTTCTTT	CASSETDRPEAFF	NA	TRBV9	TRBD1	TRBJ1-1
TGTGCCAGCAGTGAATTGGGACAGGACTACAATGAGCAGTTCTTC	CASSELGQDYNEQFF	NA	TRBV2	TRBD1	TRBJ2-1
TGCAGCGTTGATTATAGGGGCTATGGCTACACCTTC	CSVDYRGYGYTF	NA	TRBV29-1	NA	TRBJ1-2
TGCGCCAGCAGCTTGGACAAATCCTACAATGAGCAGTTCTTC	CASSLDKSYNEQFF	NA	TRBV5-1	NA	TRBJ2-1
TGTGCCAGCAGCCAAGAACGTAGCGGGAGTCGCGAGCAGTACTTC	CASSQERSGSREQYF	NA	TRBV4-2	TRBD2	TRBJ2-7
TGTGCCAGTAGTATACTACGGTGGGGCGATGAGCAGTTCTTC	CASSILRWGDEQFF	few	TRBV19	NA	TRBJ2-1
TGCGCCAGCAGCTTCGGGACTAGCGGGAGTATGAGCACAGATACGCAGTATTTT	CASSFGTSGSMSTDTQYF	NA	TRBV5-1	TRBD2	TRBJ2-3
TGCGCCAGCAGCCAAGAAGTAGAGACTAGCGGGGGCGAGCAGTACTTC	CASSQEVETSGGEQYF	NA	TRBV4-3	TRBD2	TRBJ2-7
TGTGCCAGCAGAGTGTTCGGACAGAGAGGGGTGAACACTGAAGCTTTCTTT	CASRVFGQRGVNTEAFF	once	TRBV5-5	NA	TRBJ1-1
TGTGCCAGCAGCCCCGGCGGGATAGGAGCCGGGGAGCTGTTTTTT	CASSPGGIGAGELFF	NA	TRBV3-1/TRBV3-2	NA	TRBJ2-2
TGTGCCAGCAGTTATCAGGGGGAGGCAGAGACCCAGTACTTC	CASSYQGEAETQYF	NA	TRBV6-6	NA	TRBJ2-5
TGTGCCAGCAGCTTGGGTCTAGCGGGGGGCGGGCAAGAGACCCAGTACTTC	CASSLGLAGGGQETQYF	NA	TRBV5-4	TRBD2	TRBJ2-5
TGCAGTGCTAGTGACAACTATAGCAATCAGCCCCAGCATTTT	CSASDNYSNQPQHF	NA	TRBV20-1	NA	TRBJ1-5